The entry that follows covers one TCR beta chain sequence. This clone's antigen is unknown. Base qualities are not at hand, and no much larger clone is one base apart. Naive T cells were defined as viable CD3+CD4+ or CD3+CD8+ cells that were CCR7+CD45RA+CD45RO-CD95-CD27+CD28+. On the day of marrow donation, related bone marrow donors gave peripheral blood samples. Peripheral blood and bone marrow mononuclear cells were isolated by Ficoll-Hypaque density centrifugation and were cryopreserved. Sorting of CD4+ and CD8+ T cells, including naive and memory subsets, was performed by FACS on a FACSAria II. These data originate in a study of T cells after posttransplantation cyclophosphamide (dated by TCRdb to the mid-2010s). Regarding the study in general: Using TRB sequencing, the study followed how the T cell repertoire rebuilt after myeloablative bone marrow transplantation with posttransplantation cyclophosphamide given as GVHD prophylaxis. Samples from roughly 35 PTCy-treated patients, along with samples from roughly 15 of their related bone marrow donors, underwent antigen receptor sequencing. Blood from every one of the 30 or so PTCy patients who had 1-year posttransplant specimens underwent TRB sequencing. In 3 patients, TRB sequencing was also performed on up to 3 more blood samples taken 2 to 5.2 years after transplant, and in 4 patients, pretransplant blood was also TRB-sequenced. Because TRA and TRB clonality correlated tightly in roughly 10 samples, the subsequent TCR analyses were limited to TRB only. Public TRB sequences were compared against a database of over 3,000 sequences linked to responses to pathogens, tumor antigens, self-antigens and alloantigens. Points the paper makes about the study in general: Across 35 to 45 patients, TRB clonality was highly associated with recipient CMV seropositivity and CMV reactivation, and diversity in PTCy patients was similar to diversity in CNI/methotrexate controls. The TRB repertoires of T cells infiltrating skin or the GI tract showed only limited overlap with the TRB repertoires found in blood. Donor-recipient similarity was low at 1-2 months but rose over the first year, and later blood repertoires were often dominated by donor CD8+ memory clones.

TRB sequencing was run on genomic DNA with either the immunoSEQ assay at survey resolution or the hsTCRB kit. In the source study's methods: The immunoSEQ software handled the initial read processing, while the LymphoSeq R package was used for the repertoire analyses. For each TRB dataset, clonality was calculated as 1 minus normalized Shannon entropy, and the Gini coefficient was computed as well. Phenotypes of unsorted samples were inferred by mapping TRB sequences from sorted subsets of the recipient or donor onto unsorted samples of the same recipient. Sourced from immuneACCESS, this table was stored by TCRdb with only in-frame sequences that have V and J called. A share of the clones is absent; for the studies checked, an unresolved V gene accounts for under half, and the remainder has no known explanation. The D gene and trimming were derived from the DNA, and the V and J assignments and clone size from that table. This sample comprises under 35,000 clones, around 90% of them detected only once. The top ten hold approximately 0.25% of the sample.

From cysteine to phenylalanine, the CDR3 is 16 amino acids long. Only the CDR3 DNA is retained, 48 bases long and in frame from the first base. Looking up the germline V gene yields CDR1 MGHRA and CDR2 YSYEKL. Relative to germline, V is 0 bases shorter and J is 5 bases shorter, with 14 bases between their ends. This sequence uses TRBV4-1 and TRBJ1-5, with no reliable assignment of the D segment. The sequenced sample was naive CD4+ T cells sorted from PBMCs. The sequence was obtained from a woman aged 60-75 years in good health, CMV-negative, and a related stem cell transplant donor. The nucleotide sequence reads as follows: TGCGCCAGCAGCCAAGATTCGGTCAGCGTCTATCAGCCCCAGCATTTT. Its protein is CASSQDSVSVYQPQHF.